One sample yielded the 7 T cell receptor beta chains listed below, sequenced in a study of cytotoxic CD8 clonotypes in ibrutinib-treated CLL. The assay was immunoSEQ multiplex PCR, and TCRdb's table has in-frame clones only and misses some. Of tens of thousands of clones listed, 90% are singletons. The sample here was PBMCs, taken after 12 months of ibrutinib treatment. The receptors stem from a human donor with chronic lymphocytic leukemia.

This clone has just one count. The V and J genes are TRBV27 and TRBJ2-5; TRBD1 aligns across 8 bases. The CDR3 sequence is 16 residues long. In germline, CDR1 is MNHEY, CDR2 SMNVEV (reference sequence). J gave up 0 bases and V 7 bases, and 10 bases lay outside the gene matches. The CDR3 nucleotides read TGTGCCAGCAATCCACACCGGGACAGGTACCAAGAGACCCAGTACTTC. It translates to CASNPHRDRYQETQYF.

The rearrangement uses TRBV7-7 and TRBJ1-1, with D unresolved. Per the germline V gene, CDR1 is SSHAT and CDR2 is FNYEAQ (reference sequence). The CDR3 has 13 residues. The CDR3 sequence: CASGPIGQPEAFF. The CDR3 DNA is TGTGCTAGCGGGCCGATTGGCCAGCCTGAAGCTTTCTTT.

The chain combines TRBV29-1 with TRBJ2-7; 9 positions agree with TRBD1. Germline CDR1 reads SQVTM; CDR2 reads ANQGSEA. Trimming removed 7 bases from V and 3 bases from J; junction bases left unmatched: 10. The CDR3 runs 14 residues. The CDR3 region has the DNA TGCAGCGCCGGGACAGGGTTTAGCGGCTACGAGCAGTACTTC. Its protein is CSAGTGFSGYEQYF.

The chain recombines TRBV6-6 with TRBJ2-2; D is undetermined. The CDR3 loop spans 12 amino acids. Germline V gives CDR1 MNHNY, CDR2 SVGAGI (reference sequence). The V end lost 7 bases, the J end lost 7 bases, and 10 bases lay between the germline ends. DNA for the CDR3: TGTGCCAGCACAGAAGTTGGCGGGGAGCTGTTTTTT. This translates into CASTEVGGELFF.

The gene calls are TRBV7-6 and TRBJ2-7; TRBD1 is a possible D gene (7 bases). The V end lost 5 bases, the J end lost 9 bases, and 17 bases lay between the germline ends. The CDR3 covers 13 residues. Looked up from germline, CDR1 is SGHVS and CDR2 is FNYEAQ. DNA of the CDR3: TGTGCCAGCAGCGTCCGGACAGGAGGGGTGCAGTACTTC. It yields the protein CASSVRTGGVQYF.

This chain links TRBV5-4 with TRBJ2-7; 7 bases map to TRBD1. CDR1 SGHNT and CDR2 YYREEE come from the germline V gene (reference sequence). V lost 2 bases and J lost 1; bases outside the gene matches: 6. The CDR3 loop spans 15 amino acids. In DNA, the CDR3 is TGTGCCAGCAGCTTCCTCGGACAGGTATCCTACGAGCAGTACTTC. Amino acid sequence: CASSFLGQVSYEQYF.

The gene calls are TRBV6-5 and TRBJ1-1; 8 bases match TRBD1. Germline V CDR1 and CDR2: MNHEY, SVGAGI. This CDR3 has 15 amino acids. The junction had 12 bases not matched to a gene; V was cut back by 7 bases and J by 5 bases. The CDR3 DNA reads TGTGCCAGCACTCACAGGGGGATCGTAAAGACTGAAGCTTTCTTT. It yields the protein CASTHRGIVKTEAFF.